This TCR beta chain stems from a study of T cells in Graves' hyperthyroidism and ophthalmopathy. Amplification yielded TCR beta CDR3 regions, with RNA transcripts as the source. A set of HTBI primers served as the primers for a first-round RT-PCR of the TCR CDR3. TCRdb re-called the multiplex PCR reads through MiXCR, storing one row per CDR3 protein. The sample holds under 350,000 distinct CDR3 sequences, around 13% seen once. Germline-derived CDR1 and CDR2 are SGHNT and YENEEA. CDR3 length equals 18 residues. Trimming took off 0 bases at V and 4 bases at J, with 19 bases between the two ends. V gene TRBV11-3 combines with J gene TRBJ2-1; D gene unclear. The origin of this receptor is a woman aged 40 to 49 with Graves' ophthalmopathy. Sequenced: blood. CDR3 nucleotide sequence: TGTGCCAGCAGCTTAGATGCCGGTGTGGTATTAGGGTACAATGAGCAGTTCTTC. Protein sequence: CASSLDAGVVLGYNEQFF.